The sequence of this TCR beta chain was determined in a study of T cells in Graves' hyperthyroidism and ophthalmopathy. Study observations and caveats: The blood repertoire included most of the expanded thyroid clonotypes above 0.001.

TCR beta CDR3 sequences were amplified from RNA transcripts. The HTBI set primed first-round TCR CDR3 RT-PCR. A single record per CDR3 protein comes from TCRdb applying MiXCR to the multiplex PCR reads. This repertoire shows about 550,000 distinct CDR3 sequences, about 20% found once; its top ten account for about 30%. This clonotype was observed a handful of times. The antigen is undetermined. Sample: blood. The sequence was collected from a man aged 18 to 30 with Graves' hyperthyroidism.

The DNA for the CDR3 is TGTGCCAGCAGTTTGTTCGCTTCCTTGTTGGGGGAGACCCAGTACTTC. Translated: CASSLFASLLGETQYF. The V and J genes are TRBV28 and TRBJ2-5; D not certain. This CDR3 comprises 16 residues. Germline loops: CDR1 MDHEN, CDR2 SYDVKM. The germline V and J ends were trimmed by 3 bases and 5 bases, with 19 bases remaining between them.